The source of this T cell receptor (beta chain) is a study of cytomegalovirus exposure and HLA in healthy donors. Overall study results and limits: In a later analysis, the majority of CMV-associated beta chains seemingly showed HLA restriction. The sole available immune exposure information was CMV serostatus.

As to this clone: The antigen remains unidentified.

A multiplex PCR was run with 60 Vbeta primers and 13 Jbeta primers. Here immunoSEQ multiplex PCR was the method, and the copy in TCRdb shows in-frame clones only, minus some. The sample has under 150,000 clones; roughly four fifths are singletons. Trimming took 2 bases from V and 10 from J, leaving 14 bases between them. CDR3 size: 13 residues. Germline CDR1 SEHNR, CDR2 FQNEAQ (reference sequence). J is TRBJ1-1 and V is TRBV7-9; D uncertain. The sample comprised PBMCs. The sequence was collected from a male donor in good health and CMV-seronegative. The CDR3 region is CASSLTLTGLAFF. The CDR3 DNA is TGTGCCAGCAGCTTAACCTTAACGGGGTTAGCTTTCTTT.